Below are 31 T cell receptor beta chains sequenced from a single sample in a study of T-cell memory formation after mild COVID-19 (dated by TCRdb to the early 2020s). The library was made by 5' RACE. Data came from an Illumina NovaSeq 6000. TCRdb took the public reads, trimmed them with fastp at Q25, ran MiXCR for clone calling and kept in-frame beta chains. Each entry is one CDR3 protein sequence, shown with its most common DNA and genes. In all, the sample holds hundreds of thousands of distinct CDR3 sequences, and roughly a sixth of those were seen once. 22% of the sample rests with the top ten. Sequences were obtained from PBMCs or a T cell subset sorted from them (not recorded which). These TCRs come from a man in his late teens or twenties who had mild COVID-19 (a few samples of this study predate the infection). The sample titles of this study are shuffled in the database, so cell type and time point are left out; the donor was told from shared clones.

This clonotype was observed a handful of times. J is TRBJ2-5 and V is TRBV11-1; the D call may be TRBD1 or TRBD2 (5 bases each). CDR1 is SGHAT, CDR2 FQDESV, per germline (reference sequence). Deletions cut 2 bases from V and 3 bases from J, with 10 bases between. There are 14 residues in the CDR3. The CDR3 sequence is CASSLTGTKETQYF. CDR3 nucleotides: TGTGCCAGCAGCTTAACCGGGACCAAAGAGACCCAGTACTTC.

This clonotype was seen repeatedly, ten times or more. This chain links TRBV4-2 with TRBJ2-5; TRBD2 matches at 10 bases. This CDR3 is 16 amino acids long. Germline-derived CDR1 and CDR2 are LGHNA and YNFKEQ. J gave up 3 bases and V 0 bases, and 4 bases lay outside the gene matches. CDR3 region: CASSQDPTSGKETQYF. Written as DNA, the CDR3 is TGTGCCAGCAGCCAAGATCCCACTAGCGGGAAAGAGACCCAGTACTTC.

This clonotype was recorded only once. The chain uses TRBV6-2 or TRBV6-3 and TRBJ2-2; no clear D gene. The CDR3 length is 12 residues. CDR1 is MNHEY and CDR2 is SVGEGT in the germline V gene. The CDR3 nucleotides read TGTGCTACAGCTAGGAACACCGGGGAGCTGTTTTTT. Its protein is CATARNTGELFF.

Only a few counts were recorded for this clonotype. The chain couples TRBV7-6 to TRBJ1-2; 7 nucleotides align to TRBD1. Germline CDR1 is SGHVS and CDR2 is FNYEAQ. The CDR3 extends over 13 amino acids. V was pared by 3 bases and J by 10 bases, with 8 bases of the junction left unmatched. For the CDR3, the DNA is TGTGCCAGCAGCTTGGGGCAGGGGGAGGTCTACACCTTC. Translating it yields CASSLGQGEVYTF.

This clonotype was observed many times. The V gene is TRBV5-5, the J gene TRBJ1-2, with D possibly TRBD1 on 6 matching bases. The CDR3 runs 13 residues. Germline V lookup: CDR1 SGHKS, CDR2 YYEKEE (reference sequence). The V gene lost 0 bases and the J gene lost 5 bases, with 8 bases spanning the gap. Here the CDR3 DNA reads TGTGCCAGCAGCTTGGTGGACAGATATGGCTACACCTTC. Its protein is CASSLVDRYGYTF.

V is TRBV27 and J is TRBJ2-5, with TRBD2 matching 11 bases. The CDR3 loop spans 17 amino acids. The V segment lost 3 bases and the J segment 2 bases; nucleotides outside the gene matches: 8. CDR1 is MNHEY and CDR2 is SMNVEV in the germline V gene (reference sequence). CDR3 sequence (DNA): TGTGCCAGCAGTTTCCTCGGGACTAGCGGTACTCAAGAGACCCAGTACTTC. Protein sequence: CASSFLGTSGTQETQYF.

V and J are TRBV4-1 and TRBJ2-2; 7 nucleotides line up with TRBD1. Germline loops: CDR1 MGHRA, CDR2 YSYEKL. The CDR3 extends over 13 amino acids. V was pared by 6 bases and J by 6 bases, with 4 bases of the junction left unmatched. This CDR3 reads CASSPRGSGELFF. CDR3 nucleotide sequence: TGCGCCAGCAGTCCCAGGGGGTCCGGGGAGCTGTTTTTT.

This chain joins TRBV19 and TRBJ2-5; no firm D call. Germline CDR1 reads LNHDA; CDR2 reads SQIVND (reference sequence). Trimming left V 7 bases short and J 0 bases short, with 12 bases between. The CDR3 is 14 residues long. CDR3 protein: CASNPEVNQETQYF. The CDR3, as DNA: TGTGCCAGTAACCCCGAGGTAAACCAAGAGACCCAGTACTTC.

V is TRBV7-9 and J is TRBJ1-2, with D possibly matching TRBD1 (6 bases). The V gene's germline CDR1 is SEHNR and CDR2 FQNEAQ (reference sequence). Trimming shortened V by 0 bases and J by 4 bases, and 12 bases separated the two germline ends. The CDR3 has 15 residues. The CDR3 sequence: CASSLAVGGAYGYTF. CDR3 sequence (DNA): TGTGCCAGCAGCTTAGCGGTAGGGGGTGCCTATGGCTACACCTTC.

This chain uses TRBV7-9 with TRBJ2-1; D might be TRBD2 (6 bases). Between the trimmed V and J ends, which lost 8 bases and 0 bases, there was a span of 8 bases. The CDR3 runs to 13 residues. The germline V gene has CDR1 SEHNR and CDR2 FQNEAQ (reference sequence). The CDR3 nucleotides read TGTGCCAGCGGGGGGAGCTCCTACAATGAGCAGTTCTTC. It yields the protein CASGGSSYNEQFF.

This chain uses TRBV5-1 with TRBJ1-1; D is perhaps TRBD1 (6 bases). The CDR3 runs to 16 residues. Germline V lookup: CDR1 SGHRS, CDR2 YFSETQ. Trimming took 0 bases from V and 1 from J, leaving 13 bases between them. In DNA, the CDR3 is TGCGCCAGCAGCTTGGGAGTAACAGGGAAGAACACTGAAGCTTTCTTT. Amino acids: CASSLGVTGKNTEAFF.

V is TRBV5-1 and J is TRBJ2-7; 10 positions match TRBD1. CDR1 is SGHRS and CDR2 is YFSETQ in the germline V gene. The CDR3 runs 15 residues. V lost 0 bases and J lost 6; bases outside the gene matches: 6. The CDR3 is CASSLEGQGSGEQYF. The CDR3 coding sequence is TGCGCCAGCAGCTTGGAGGGACAGGGGAGTGGCGAGCAGTACTTC.

The V gene is TRBV2, the J gene TRBJ1-5, with 10 bases aligning to TRBD1. The CDR3 extends over 14 amino acids. The germline gives CDR1 SNHLY, CDR2 FYNNEI. V lost 4 bases and J lost 4; bases outside the gene matches: 1. The CDR3 region is CASSGQGANQPQHF. DNA for the CDR3: TGTGCCAGCAGTGGACAGGGGGCGAATCAGCCCCAGCATTTT.

This clonotype has a handful of counts. V is TRBV12-3 or TRBV12-4 and J is TRBJ1-1, with TRBD1 as a possible D gene (5 bases). The V and J ends lost 2 bases and 7 bases respectively, with 11 bases between them. The CDR3 contains 13 residues. The CDR3 spells CASSLPGINEAFF. For the CDR3, the DNA is TGTGCCAGCAGTTTACCAGGGATCAATGAAGCTTTCTTT.

The V call is TRBV5-1, the J call TRBJ1-1, with no clear D. The V end was cut by 4 bases, the J end by 4 bases, with 14 bases between. Germline V gene sequence: CDR1 SGHRS, CDR2 YFSETQ. This CDR3 region has 14 residues. The CDR3 sequence is CASSANTASTEAFF. The CDR3 DNA follows: TGCGCCAGCAGCGCGAATACTGCGAGCACTGAAGCTTTCTTT. Looking up the rest from reference TRBV5-1 and TRBJ1-1 gives the full variable domain: KAGVTQTPRYLIKTRGQQVTLSCSPISGHRSVSWYQQTPGQGLQFLFEYFSETQRNKGNFPGRFSGRQFSNSRSEMNVSTLELGDSALYLCASSANTASTEAFFGQGTRLTVV.

The rearrangement links TRBV5-1 to TRBJ1-2, with TRBD1 as a possible D gene (5 bases). CDR3 length: 14 amino acids. CDR1 is SGHRS, CDR2 YFSETQ, per germline. V was trimmed by 0 bases and J by 5 bases, leaving 11 bases between them. CDR3 nucleotides: TGCGCCAGCAGCTTGGGTGACAGAGTATATGGCTACACCTTC. Its translation: CASSLGDRVYGYTF.

This chain uses TRBV20-1 with TRBJ2-7; TRBD1 aligns across 8 bases. The germline gives CDR1 DFQATT, CDR2 SNEGSKA (reference sequence). The V and J ends lost 1 base and 5 bases, in that order; junction bases with no gene match: 10. The CDR3 has 15 residues. CDR3 nucleotides: TGCAGTGCTAGAGGTTTCTGGACAGGGTCCCACGAGCAGTACGTC. This encodes CSARGFWTGSHEQYV.

J is TRBJ2-2 and V is TRBV7-3, with D unresolved. This CDR3 spans 13 amino acids. With 5 bases removed from V and 4 bases from J, the gap between germline ends came to 8 bases. Germline-derived CDR1 and CDR2 are SGHTA and FQGTGA. The CDR3: CASSPTFTGELFF. The DNA for the CDR3 is TGTGCCAGCAGCCCCACTTTCACCGGGGAGCTGTTTTTT.

This clonotype showed up just a few times. The chain links TRBV29-1 to TRBJ2-1; tentatively, D is TRBD1 or TRBD2 (5 bases each). Between the trimmed V and J ends, which lost 4 bases and 9 bases, there was a span of 13 bases. There are 12 residues in the CDR3. Germline CDR1 and CDR2: SQVTM and ANQGSEA. CDR3 loop: CSVARGAGEQFF. The CDR3 bases are TGCAGCGTTGCTAGGGGCGCGGGTGAGCAGTTCTTC.

This chain connects TRBV6-2 or TRBV6-3 to TRBJ2-7, with no clear D. Germline values: CDR1 MNHEY, CDR2 SVGEGT. CDR3 length: 10 residues. The V end lost 5 bases, the J end lost 3 bases, and 2 bases lay between the germline ends. CDR3 in DNA: TGTGCCAGCAGTAACTACGAGCAGTACGTC. Translated: CASSNYEQYV.

This clonotype occurred a few times. The chain recombines TRBV9 with TRBJ2-1; unclear D gene. The germline V and J ends were trimmed by 3 bases and 7 bases, with 8 bases remaining between them. This CDR3 region has 12 residues. CDR1 is SGDLS and CDR2 is YYNGEE in the germline V gene. Written as DNA, the CDR3 is TGTGCCAGCAGCGCTACGTTTAATGAGCAGTTCTTC. Translation gives CASSATFNEQFF. The full variable domain, with the rest looked up from reference TRBV9 and TRBJ2-1, is DSGVTQTPKHLITATGQRVTLRCSPRSGDLSVYWYQQSLDQGLQFLIQYYNGEERAKGNILERFSAQQFPDLHSELNLSSLELGDSALYFCASSATFNEQFFGPGTRLTVL.

The chain recombines TRBV12-3 or TRBV12-4 with TRBJ1-5; 8 bases are shared with TRBD1. The CDR3 sequence is 14 residues long. After removal of 5 bases from V and 7 bases from J, the junction contained 7 bases not matched to a gene. The DNA for the CDR3 is TGTGCCAGCAGTCTCCGCAGGGGGCCCCAGCCCCAGCATTTT. Translated: CASSLRRGPQPQHF.

This chain connects TRBV2 to TRBJ2-1, with TRBD2 identical over 8 bases. Germline V lookup: CDR1 SNHLY, CDR2 FYNNEI. J gave up 4 bases and V 6 bases, and 2 bases lay outside the gene matches. The CDR3 has 13 residues. CDR3 sequence reads: CASSGGEYNEQFF. For the CDR3, the DNA is TGTGCCAGCAGCGGGGGGGAGTACAATGAGCAGTTCTTC.

The chain combines TRBV11-2 with TRBJ1-5, with a tentative D call TRBD1 (5 bases). V was shortened by 5 bases and J by 5 bases, with 13 bases between the two germline ends. Germline loops: CDR1 SGHAT, CDR2 FQNNGV. This CDR3 spans 14 amino acids. CDR3 protein: CASSPEDTYQPQHF. As DNA, the CDR3 is TGTGCCAGCAGCCCCGAGGACACCTATCAGCCCCAGCATTTT.

In this sample, this clonotype turned up many times. V usage is TRBV7-8 and J usage is TRBJ2-1; D may match TRBD1 or TRBD2 (5 bases each). Germline V CDR1 and CDR2: SGHVS, FQNEAQ. The CDR3 has 14 amino acids. V lost 2 bases and J 3 bases, leaving 8 bases between the germline ends. The chain's CDR3 is CASSLRGVYNEQFF. For the CDR3, the DNA is TGTGCCAGCAGCTTACGAGGGGTCTACAATGAGCAGTTCTTC.

This clonotype has a handful of counts. The rearrangement links TRBV5-1 to TRBJ2-7, with TRBD1 identical over 9 bases. Germline V gives CDR1 SGHRS, CDR2 YFSETQ. After removal of 4 bases from V and 5 bases from J, the junction contained 7 bases not matched to a gene. This CDR3 has 14 amino acids. The CDR3 DNA follows: TGCGCCAGCAGCCAGTGGACAGGGGTGAACGAGCAGTACTTC. It codes for CASSQWTGVNEQYF.

This clonotype was picked up a small number of times. The chain links TRBV18 to TRBJ2-1; tentatively, D is TRBD1 or TRBD2 (5 bases each). CDR3 length: 16 amino acids. Germline CDR1 and CDR2: KGHSH and LQKENI. The V gene lost 8 bases and the J gene lost 1 base, with 18 bases spanning the gap. CDR3 bases: TGTGCCAGCACGGGACCGTCCACTCGGTCCTACAATGAGCAGTTCTTC. Amino acid sequence: CASTGPSTRSYNEQFF.

The CDR3 sequence: CASSQVWVSSNQPQHF. In DNA form, the CDR3 reads TGTGCCAGCAGCCAGGTATGGGTATCTAGCAATCAGCCCCAGCATTTT. The chain carries TRBV6-6 and TRBJ1-5; D ambiguous. Germline V CDR1 and CDR2: MNHNY, SVGAGI (reference sequence). This CDR3 is 16 amino acids long. Between the trimmed V and J ends, which lost 6 bases and 0 bases, there was a span of 15 bases.

This clonotype appeared a few times. The chain recombines TRBV12-3 or TRBV12-4 with TRBJ1-1, with D uncertain. The germline V and J ends were trimmed by 3 bases and 5 bases, with 13 bases remaining between them. This CDR3 contains 14 residues. The CDR3 loop reads CASSFLSSETEAFF. The DNA for the CDR3 is TGTGCCAGCAGTTTTTTGTCTTCGGAGACTGAAGCTTTCTTT.

This clonotype appeared a few times. The V and J genes are TRBV7-9 and TRBJ2-7; D possibly corresponds to TRBD2 (6 bases). Germline-derived CDR1 and CDR2 are SEHNR and FQNEAQ (reference sequence). The CDR3 runs to 15 residues. Trimming pared 2 bases from V and 1 base from J, leaving 12 bases between. CDR3 nucleotides: TGTGCCAGCAGCTTACCGACGGAGGGGTCCTACGAGCAGTACGTC. It encodes CASSLPTEGSYEQYV.

This clonotype was detected a few times. The chain uses TRBV10-3 and TRBJ2-2; 10 positions agree with TRBD1. Trimming removed 5 bases from V and 6 bases from J; junction bases left unmatched: 6. CDR1 is ENHRY, CDR2 SYGVKD, per germline. The CDR3 runs 15 residues. This chain's CDR3 is CAISPRTGGPGELFF. The DNA for the CDR3 is TGTGCCATCAGTCCCAGGACAGGGGGTCCCGGGGAGCTGTTTTTT.